The entry that follows covers one T cell receptor beta chain sequence. This CDR3 region has 15 residues. J lost 6 bases, V lost 7 bases, and 15 bases had no gene match. From germline, CDR1 is MNHNY and CDR2 SVGAGI (reference sequence). For the second PCR, which ran for 7 to 11 cycles, a sample-barcoded 5' primer and a J-beta primer mix were used. TCRdb called the 5' RACE reads again in MiXCR, with one record for every CDR3 protein. The table lists around 940,000 distinct CDR3 sequences, around 54% of them singletons. This sample was included in a study of blood T cells in healthy people across ages. Investigators took around 10 milliliters of peripheral blood from every donor. Each sample had at least 6 million PBMCs isolated.

The source is a woman aged 60-75 years in good health. V and J are TRBV6-6 and TRBJ2-7; 7 bases map to TRBD2. Sample: blood. DNA for the CDR3: TGTGCCAGCATTCCGAAGGGAGGGTATTATAGCGAGCAGTACTTC. Amino acids: CASIPKGGYYSEQYF.